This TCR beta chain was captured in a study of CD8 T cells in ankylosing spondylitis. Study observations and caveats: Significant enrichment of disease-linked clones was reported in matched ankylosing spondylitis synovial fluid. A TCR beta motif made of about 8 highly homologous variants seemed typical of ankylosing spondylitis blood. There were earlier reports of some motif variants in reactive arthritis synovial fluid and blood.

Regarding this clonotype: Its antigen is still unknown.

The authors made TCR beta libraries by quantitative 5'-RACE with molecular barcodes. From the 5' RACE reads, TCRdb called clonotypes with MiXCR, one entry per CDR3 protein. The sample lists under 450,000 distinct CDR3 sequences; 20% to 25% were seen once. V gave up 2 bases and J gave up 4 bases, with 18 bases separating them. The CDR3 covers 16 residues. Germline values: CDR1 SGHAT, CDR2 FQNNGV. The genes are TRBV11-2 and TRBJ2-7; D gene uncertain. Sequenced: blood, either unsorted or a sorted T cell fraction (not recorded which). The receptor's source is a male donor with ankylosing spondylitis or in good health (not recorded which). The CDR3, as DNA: TGTGCCAGCAGCTTACCCCGAGATAGGGTGAGTTACGAGCAGTACTTC. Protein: CASSLPRDRVSYEQYF.